The next 20 T cell receptor beta chains were all read from a single sample in a study of control samples from healthy donors and cancer patients. Clones were sequenced by immunoSEQ multiplex PCR, and TCRdb holds only the in-frame ones, with some missing. This table has about 130,000 clones, less than 95% appearing once. Sequenced sample: blood. The receptors were sampled from a man aged 18 to 30 in good health.

The chain employs TRBV7-9 and TRBJ2-1; 12 bases align to TRBD2. V trimming: 3 bases; J trimming: 7 bases; junction bases outside the gene matches: 1. The CDR3 runs 14 residues. Germline values: CDR1 SEHNR, CDR2 FQNEAQ (reference sequence). CDR3 in DNA: TGTGCCAGCAGCTTGCTAGCGGGGGGGAATGAGCAGTTCTTC. The encoded protein is CASSLLAGGNEQFF. The full variable domain, in which reference TRBV7-9 and TRBJ2-1 provide the parts outside the CDR3, is DTGVSQNPRHKITKRGQNVTFRCDPISEHNRLYWYRQTLGQGPEFLTYFQNEAQLEKSRLLSDRFSAERPKGSFSTLEIQRTEQGDSAMYLCASSLLAGGNEQFFGPGTRLTVL.

V usage is TRBV12-3 or TRBV12-4 and J usage is TRBJ2-7, with D tentatively TRBD2 (5 bases). CDR3 length equals 13 residues. V lost 6 bases, J lost 7 bases, and 16 bases lay in between. Here the CDR3 reads CASSSDGDWEQYF. CDR3 in DNA: TGTGCCAGCAGCTCGGACGGGGATTGGGAGCAGTACTTC.

This chain uses TRBV5-8 with TRBJ2-1; 7 bases align to TRBD2. The ends lost 0 bases at V and 2 bases at J; junction bases unmatched: 5. Germline V lookup: CDR1 SGHTS, CDR2 YDEGEE. This CDR3 is 16 amino acids long. DNA for the CDR3: TGTGCCAGCAGCTTGGCCAGCCTAGCGGCCTACAATGAGCAGTTCTTC. It encodes CASSLASLAAYNEQFF.

The chain is built from TRBV30 and TRBJ1-1; no clear D. The V gene lost 2 bases and the J gene lost 2 bases, with 6 bases spanning the gap. The CDR3 contains 12 residues. CDR1 and CDR2 (germline): GTSNPN, SVGIG (reference sequence). The CDR3 sequence: CAWSYENTEAFF. Here the CDR3 DNA reads TGTGCCTGGAGTTATGAAAACACTGAAGCTTTCTTT. The complete variable domain, with remaining parts taken from reference TRBV30 and TRBJ1-1, reads SQTIHQWPATLVQPVGSPLSLECTVEGTSNPNLYWYRQAAGRGLQLLFYSVGIGQISSEVPQNLSASRPQDRQFILSSKKLLLSDSGFYLCAWSYENTEAFFGQGTRLTVV.

The rearrangement links TRBV4-1 to TRBJ1-5; D gene unclear. This CDR3 contains 15 residues. Germline V gives CDR1 MGHRA, CDR2 YSYEKL. Trimming took 4 bases from V and 2 from J, leaving 12 bases between them. The chain's CDR3 is CASSLTTAGNQPQHF. The CDR3 DNA reads TGCGCCAGCAGCCTGACGACCGCGGGCAATCAGCCCCAGCATTTT.

The gene calls are TRBV7-9 and TRBJ2-5; no definite D call. V was shortened by 2 bases and J by 4 bases, with 11 bases between the two germline ends. Germline values: CDR1 SEHNR, CDR2 FQNEAQ (reference sequence). The CDR3 runs 14 residues. The CDR3 DNA is TGTGCCAGCAGCTTACCCAGAGTTCCAGAGACCCAGTACTTC. Amino acid sequence: CASSLPRVPETQYF.

This chain uses TRBV7-2 with TRBJ1-1; D gene unclear. Germline V lookup: CDR1 SGHTA, CDR2 FQGNSA. Trimming took off 3 bases at V and 0 bases at J, with 2 bases between the two ends. There are 12 residues in the CDR3. CDR3 loop: CASSFLNTEAFF. CDR3 coding DNA: TGTGCCAGCAGCTTTTTGAACACTGAAGCTTTCTTT.

The chain links TRBV6-1 to TRBJ1-5; tentatively, D is TRBD1 (5 bases). V was clipped by 0 bases and J by 3 bases, with 9 bases between them. The CDR3 runs to 15 residues. The germline V gene has CDR1 MNHNS and CDR2 SASEGT. Here the CDR3 DNA reads TGTGCCAGCAGTGAAGCGGGGGGGTACAATCAGCCCCAGCATTTT. Protein sequence: CASSEAGGYNQPQHF.

This clone was seen more than once but under ten times. This chain connects TRBV7-9 to TRBJ1-2; no definite D call. The germline V gene has CDR1 SEHNR and CDR2 FQNEAQ (reference sequence). The CDR3 has 15 residues. The V end lost 1 base, the J end lost 4 bases, and 13 bases lay between the germline ends. This CDR3 reads CASSLEASRTYGYTF. CDR3 nucleotides: TGTGCCAGCAGCTTAGAGGCCTCCCGAACCTATGGCTACACCTTC.

The chain is built from TRBV30 and TRBJ1-6, with D tentatively TRBD1 (5 bases). The V end lost 8 bases, the J end lost 10 bases, and 15 bases lay between the germline ends. The CDR3 runs 12 residues. Germline CDR1 is GTSNPN and CDR2 is SVGIG (reference sequence). The CDR3 DNA follows: TGTGCCCTAGAAGAGGGGAAGTCACCCCTCCACTTT. It specifies CALEEGKSPLHF.

This clone has more than one count but fewer than ten. V is TRBV5-1 and J is TRBJ1-2; 9 bases agree with TRBD1. Germline V CDR1 and CDR2: SGHRS, YFSETQ. V lost 4 bases to trimming and J lost 8 bases; unmatched junction nucleotides: 9. The CDR3 sequence is 14 residues long. CDR3: CASSQSRTGEGYTF. CDR3 DNA: TGCGCCAGCAGCCAATCGAGGACAGGGGAGGGCTACACCTTC.

J is TRBJ1-3 and V is TRBV10-2, with D perhaps matching TRBD1 (6 bases). Germline V gene lookup returns CDR1 WSHSY and CDR2 SAAADI. The V end was cut by 5 bases, the J end by 0 bases, with 11 bases between. This CDR3 spans 15 amino acids. The CDR3 spells CASSSYRVSGNTIYF. CDR3 DNA sequence: TGCGCCAGCAGTAGTTACAGGGTCTCTGGAAACACCATATATTTT.

This chain connects TRBV3-1 (or the pseudogene TRBV3-2) to TRBJ1-3; 8 positions agree with TRBD1. Germline CDR1 reads LGHDT; CDR2 reads YNNKEL (reference sequence). The CDR3 runs 17 residues. V trimming: 4 bases; J trimming: 0 bases; junction bases outside the gene matches: 8. This CDR3 reads CASSLGQGLLSGNTIYF. The CDR3 region has the DNA TGTGCCAGCAGCCTCGGACAGGGCCTTCTCTCTGGAAACACCATATATTTT.

The chain recombines TRBV2 with TRBJ1-1; D possibly corresponds to TRBD1 (6 bases). V lost 6 bases and J 1 base, leaving 12 bases between the germline ends. Germline CDR1 SNHLY, CDR2 FYNNEI. This CDR3 is built from 14 residues. The CDR3 DNA follows: TGTGCCAGCAGCCTTACACAGGGGAACACTGAAGCTTTCTTT. Its protein is CASSLTQGNTEAFF.

The CDR3, as DNA: TGTGCCAGCAGCTCAAAGGGGACTAGCGGGAATGAGCAGTTCTTC. It is translated as CASSSKGTSGNEQFF. V usage is TRBV7-9 and J usage is TRBJ2-1, with 12 nucleotides matching TRBD2. The CDR3 contains 15 residues. V dropped 4 bases and J dropped 7; count of bases not matched to a gene: 5. The germline gives CDR1 SEHNR, CDR2 FQNEAQ (reference sequence).

Concerning this clone itself: Mismatch with germline at one junction end may stem from a read error. In the same sample, other DNA sequences code for this CDR3. V gene TRBV10-1 combines with J gene TRBJ1-1; TRBD1 matches 7 bases. In germline, CDR1 is WNHNN, CDR2 SYGVQD (reference sequence). There are 13 residues in the CDR3. CDR3 DNA: TGCGCCAGCAGTCGAACAGGGGACACCGAAGCTTTCTTT. This encodes CASSRTGDTEAFF.

The CDR3, as DNA: TGTGCCAGCAGCCCCCGCTCCCTTGGGTTTGGAAACACCATATATTTT. It yields the protein CASSPRSLGFGNTIYF. The chain links TRBV9 to TRBJ1-3; D remains unclear. V lost 4 bases and J 3 bases, leaving 17 bases between the germline ends. The CDR3 loop spans 16 amino acids. Germline lookup yields CDR1 SGDLS and CDR2 YYNGEE.

The V call is TRBV30, the J call TRBJ1-3; TRBD1 is a possible D gene (5 bases). The germline gives CDR1 GTSNPN, CDR2 SVGIG (reference sequence). CDR3 length equals 15 residues. V shed 2 bases and J shed 4 bases, with 15 bases lying between them. CDR3 sequence reads: CAWSLGTVSGNTIYF. The CDR3 nucleotides are TGTGCCTGGAGTCTCGGGACGGTTTCGGGAAACACCATATATTTT.

This clone appeared a single time. The chain joins TRBV5-6 to TRBJ2-7, with D unclear. The CDR3 is 14 amino acids. V was pared by 4 bases and J by 0 bases, with 11 bases between. Germline-derived CDR1 and CDR2 are SGHDT and YYEEEE. In nucleotides, the CDR3 is TGTGCCAGCAGCGCGATCCCCCTCTCCTACGAGCAGTACTTC. Translated, it gives CASSAIPLSYEQYF.

The chain couples TRBV9 to TRBJ1-3; unclear D gene. The CDR3 extends over 14 amino acids. CDR1 and CDR2 from the germline V gene are SGDLS and YYNGEE. Trimming removed 0 bases at V and 6 bases at J, with 10 bases between. This chain's CDR3 is CASSVAVRANTIYF. CDR3 coding DNA: TGTGCCAGCAGCGTAGCAGTCCGGGCAAACACCATATATTTT.